Presented here are 22 T cell receptor beta chains from one specimen sequenced in a study of cytomegalovirus exposure and HLA in healthy donors. Here immunoSEQ multiplex PCR was the method, and the copy in TCRdb shows in-frame clones only, minus some. The profile shows some 130,000 clones, around 89% of them singletons. Sequencing was carried out using PBMCs. Receptors were obtained from a woman aged 18-29 years in good health and CMV-seropositive.

The chain combines TRBV5-6 with TRBJ1-4, with 9 bases fitting TRBD1. The ends lost 6 bases at V and 8 bases at J; junction bases unmatched: 8. The germline V gene has CDR1 SGHDT and CDR2 YYEEEE. CDR3 size: 14 residues. In DNA, the CDR3 is TGTGCCAGCACAGAGACAGGGGGTGGCGAAAAACTGTTTTTT. This gives the protein CASTETGGGEKLFF.

The chain carries TRBV4-1 and TRBJ2-7; weak D call: TRBD2 (6 bases). CDR1 MGHRA and CDR2 YSYEKL come from the germline V gene. CDR3 size: 16 residues. Trimming pared 4 bases from V and 2 bases from J, leaving 18 bases between. The DNA of the CDR3 is TGCGCCAGCAGCCTCCACGTGGGGACGGGGGCCTACGAGCAGTACTTC. Protein: CASSLHVGTGAYEQYF.

The rearrangement joins TRBV4-3 to TRBJ2-7, with a weak D call TRBD2 (6 bases). Trimming left V 0 bases short and J 0 bases short, with 12 bases between. The CDR3 consists of 16 residues. Germline V gene lookup returns CDR1 LGHNA and CDR2 YSLEER. CDR3 sequence reads: CASSQDGRDPSYEQYF. The CDR3 DNA follows: TGCGCCAGCAGCCAAGACGGGCGGGACCCCTCCTACGAGCAGTACTTC.

This chain connects TRBV6-5 to TRBJ2-3, with 9 bases that match TRBD1. J gave up 0 bases and V 2 bases, and 3 bases lay outside the gene matches. Per germline, CDR1 MNHEY and CDR2 SVGAGI. There are 16 residues in the CDR3. This CDR3 is CASSYRDRASTDTQYF. The CDR3 coding sequence is TGTGCCAGCAGTTACCGGGACAGGGCCAGCACAGATACGCAGTATTTT.

CDR3 nucleotides: TGTGCCAGCAGCAGACAGGTCTCCTACGAGCAGTACTTC. Translated, it gives CASSRQVSYEQYF. The gene calls are TRBV6-5 and TRBJ2-7, with D perhaps matching TRBD1 (6 bases). This CDR3 comprises 13 residues. From germline, CDR1 is MNHEY and CDR2 SVGAGI. V shed 6 bases and J shed 0 bases, with 9 bases lying between them.

The genes are TRBV9 and TRBJ2-1; D remains unclear. Deletions cut 3 bases from V and 4 bases from J, with 8 bases between. Germline CDR1 is SGDLS and CDR2 is YYNGEE. The CDR3 contains 13 residues. The CDR3 loop is CASSARFYNEQFF. CDR3 DNA: TGTGCCAGCAGCGCCAGGTTTTACAATGAGCAGTTCTTC.

This rearrangement joins TRBV5-1 to TRBJ2-2; D is possibly TRBD2 (6 bases). V was trimmed by 3 bases and J by 7 bases, leaving 16 bases between them. CDR1 SGHRS and CDR2 YFSETQ come from the germline V gene. The CDR3 runs to 15 residues. The CDR3 DNA sequence: TGCGCCAGCAGCTGGAGGGGACCACCTGACGGGGAGCTGTTTTTT. It specifies CASSWRGPPDGELFF.

The rearrangement uses TRBV18 and TRBJ2-2; D unclear. The CDR3 runs to 11 residues. V lost 4 bases, J lost 7 bases, and 4 bases lay in between. CDR1 KGHSH and CDR2 LQKENI come from the germline V gene. The CDR3 region is CASSLVGELFF. As DNA, the CDR3 is TGTGCCAGCTCACTCGTCGGGGAGCTGTTTTTT.

This chain uses TRBV29-1 with TRBJ2-5; no definite D call. The V end lost 3 bases, the J end lost 7 bases, and 12 bases lay between the germline ends. Germline lookup yields CDR1 SQVTM and CDR2 ANQGSEA. The CDR3 spans 12 residues. CDR3 in DNA: TGCAGCGTTGACGTGGAGTTGGGGACCCAGTACTTC. Translated: CSVDVELGTQYF.

V and J are TRBV23-1 and TRBJ2-7, with D perhaps matching TRBD2 (5 bases). TRBV23-1 is treated as an ORF (open reading frame) with a function not yet certain. CDR3 length equals 14 residues. With 6 bases removed from V and 2 bases from J, the gap between germline ends came to 14 bases. Here the CDR3 reads CASSPRGRAYEQYF. CDR3 coding DNA: TGCGCCAGCAGCCCCCGGGGAAGGGCCTACGAGCAGTACTTC.

This sequence joins TRBV29-1 and TRBJ2-3, with 7 bases identical to TRBD2. The CDR3 is 16 residues long. Germline CDR1 and CDR2: SQVTM and ANQGSEA. After removal of 6 bases from V and 0 bases from J, the junction contained 12 bases not matched to a gene. Here the CDR3 DNA reads TGCAGCGTCGCGGGAGTTGCGGGATATAGCACAGATACGCAGTATTTT. This sequence encodes CSVAGVAGYSTDTQYF.

The chain carries TRBV10-3 and TRBJ1-5, with 8 bases aligning to TRBD1. Per germline, CDR1 ENHRY and CDR2 SYGVKD. CDR3 length: 14 residues. The trim removed 4 bases at V and 7 bases at J, leaving 6 bases unmatched. The CDR3 spells CAISGGQGLQPQHF. CDR3 nucleotides: TGTGCCATCAGTGGAGGACAGGGCCTCCAGCCCCAGCATTTT.

Only one count was recorded for this clone. This chain joins TRBV11-3 and TRBJ2-3; TRBD2 is a possible D gene (6 bases). Germline-derived CDR1 and CDR2 are SGHNT and YENEEA. The CDR3 runs to 14 residues. The ends were cut back, 1 base at V and 3 bases at J, with 8 bases in the middle. Written as DNA, the CDR3 is TGTGCCAGCAGCTTAGGACGGGGGACAGATACGCAGTATTTT. This gives the protein CASSLGRGTDTQYF.

V gene TRBV27 combines with J gene TRBJ2-7, with TRBD2 matching over 8 bases. This CDR3 is built from 13 residues. The trim removed 3 bases at V and 2 bases at J, leaving 0 bases unmatched. Germline V gene sequence: CDR1 MNHEY, CDR2 SMNVEV (reference sequence). The chain's CDR3 is CASSFGRAYEQYF. Written as DNA, the CDR3 is TGTGCCAGCAGTTTCGGGAGGGCCTACGAGCAGTACTTC.

Worth noting for this clone: Relative to the germline gene, one junction end is altered; a read error may explain this. The V call is TRBV7-7, the J call TRBJ1-1; no clear D. Germline CDR1 reads SSHAT; CDR2 reads FNYEAQ (reference sequence). The CDR3 covers 13 residues. For the CDR3, the DNA is TGTGCTAGCAGCGTTAATAGGAACACTGAAGCTTTCTTT. Its protein is CASSVNRNTEAFF.

The chain is built from TRBV5-1 and TRBJ2-5; 11 bases match TRBD2. The J segment lost 4 bases and the V segment lost 4 bases, leaving 3 bases of the junction unmatched. The CDR3 spans 14 residues. Per the germline V gene, CDR1 is SGHRS and CDR2 is YFSETQ. CDR3 DNA sequence: TGCGCCAGCAGCGCAGGGACTAGCGGAGAGACCCAGTACTTC. Encoded protein: CASSAGTSGETQYF.

For the CDR3, the DNA is TGTGCCAGCAGCTCTCCTCGGACTAGCGGGGATAGCACAGATACGCAGTATTTT. Protein: CASSSPRTSGDSTDTQYF. The V call is TRBV4-2, the J call TRBJ2-3, with 12 bases that match TRBD2. The CDR3 contains 18 residues. With V trimmed by 5 bases and J by 0 bases, 9 bases remained unmatched. Germline CDR1 reads LGHNA; CDR2 reads YNFKEQ.

This clone has just a few counts. The chain couples TRBV5-1 to TRBJ1-6; 7 bases align to TRBD1. V gave up 0 bases and J gave up 6 bases; unmatched junction bases: 3. This CDR3 region has 15 residues. CDR1 is SGHRS and CDR2 is YFSETQ in the germline V gene. The CDR3 DNA sequence: TGCGCCAGCAGCTTGGGACAGGGCAGTAATTCACCCCTCCACTTT. Translation gives CASSLGQGSNSPLHF.

The gene calls are TRBV5-6 and TRBJ2-5, with 8 positions matching TRBD1. Trimming cost V 0 bases and J 5 bases; bases outside gene matches: 12. Looked up from germline, CDR1 is SGHDT and CDR2 is YYEEEE. The CDR3 consists of 17 residues. The CDR3 spells CASSLELQGAELETQYF. CDR3 bases: TGTGCCAGCAGCTTGGAACTCCAGGGGGCGGAATTGGAGACCCAGTACTTC.

The V call is TRBV18, the J call TRBJ2-2, with 8 bases that match TRBD2. Germline loops: CDR1 KGHSH, CDR2 LQKENI. The CDR3 runs to 15 residues. V trimming: 4 bases; J trimming: 2 bases; junction bases outside the gene matches: 3. The CDR3 DNA reads TGTGCCAGCTCACTAGCGGGGCCTAACACCGGGGAGCTGTTTTTT. Protein sequence: CASSLAGPNTGELFF.

V usage is TRBV5-4 and J usage is TRBJ2-3, with TRBD2 identical over 12 bases. Germline CDR1 is SGHNT and CDR2 is YYREEE (reference sequence). V shed 6 bases, J shed 1 base, and the junction held 6 bases outside the gene matches. This CDR3 comprises 16 residues. The CDR3 sequence: CASKKTSGGGTDTQYF. The CDR3 region has the DNA TGTGCCAGCAAAAAGACTAGCGGGGGCGGCACAGATACGCAGTATTTT.

This chain uses TRBV7-2 with TRBJ2-1; D remains ambiguous. The V end lost 1 base, the J end lost 8 bases, and 21 bases lay between the germline ends. This CDR3 is built from 17 residues. Looked up from germline, CDR1 is SGHTA and CDR2 is FQGNSA. The CDR3 loop is CASSLVGEVSSVDEQFF. CDR3 DNA: TGTGCCAGCAGCTTAGTGGGCGAAGTTAGTTCTGTCGATGAGCAGTTCTTC.